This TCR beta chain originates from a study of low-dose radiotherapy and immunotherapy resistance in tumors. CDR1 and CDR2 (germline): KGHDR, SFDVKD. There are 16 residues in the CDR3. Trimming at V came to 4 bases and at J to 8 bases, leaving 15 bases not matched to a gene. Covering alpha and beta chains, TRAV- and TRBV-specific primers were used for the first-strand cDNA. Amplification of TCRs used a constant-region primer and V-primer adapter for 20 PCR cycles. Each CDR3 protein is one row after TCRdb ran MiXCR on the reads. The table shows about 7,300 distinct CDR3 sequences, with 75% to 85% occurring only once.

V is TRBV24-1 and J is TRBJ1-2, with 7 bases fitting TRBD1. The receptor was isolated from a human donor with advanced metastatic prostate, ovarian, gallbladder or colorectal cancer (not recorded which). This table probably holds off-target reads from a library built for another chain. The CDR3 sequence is CATSESGTALLWGYTF. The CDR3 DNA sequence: TGTGCCACCAGTGAGTCCGGGACAGCTCTACTATGGGGCTACACCTTC.